This paragraph reports one T cell receptor beta chain. Antigen specificity is unknown. 60 Vbeta and 13 Jbeta primers were used in PCR. Method: immunoSEQ multiplex PCR; TCRdb's copy keeps in-frame clones and lacks some. Of about 82,000 clones listed, 70% to 80% were seen once; the top ten hold roughly 9%. The data stem from a study of cytomegalovirus exposure and HLA in healthy donors. The wider study: As released early, the data held 70 million to 95 million unique TCRs from HLA-typed donors. Notes on the study in general: By HLA locus, TCR association rates varied in a later analysis, with DRB1 showing the most and HLA-C the fewest. When a later analysis compared HLA-associated TCR beta chains with equally common others, the HLA-associated chains turned out to be more clonally expanded and to have lower generation probabilities.

The V gene lost 3 bases and the J gene lost 10 bases, with 10 bases spanning the gap. The germline V gene has CDR1 MNHEY and CDR2 SMNVEV (reference sequence). The CDR3 spans 13 residues. This chain links TRBV27 with TRBJ1-6, with D perhaps TRBD1 (6 bases). The sequence derives from a man aged 35-49 years in good health and CMV-seropositive. The sequencing sample was made of PBMCs. CDR3 DNA: TGTGCCAGCAGTTTGTCAGGGGTCTCACCCCTCCACTTT. Its translation is CASSLSGVSPLHF.